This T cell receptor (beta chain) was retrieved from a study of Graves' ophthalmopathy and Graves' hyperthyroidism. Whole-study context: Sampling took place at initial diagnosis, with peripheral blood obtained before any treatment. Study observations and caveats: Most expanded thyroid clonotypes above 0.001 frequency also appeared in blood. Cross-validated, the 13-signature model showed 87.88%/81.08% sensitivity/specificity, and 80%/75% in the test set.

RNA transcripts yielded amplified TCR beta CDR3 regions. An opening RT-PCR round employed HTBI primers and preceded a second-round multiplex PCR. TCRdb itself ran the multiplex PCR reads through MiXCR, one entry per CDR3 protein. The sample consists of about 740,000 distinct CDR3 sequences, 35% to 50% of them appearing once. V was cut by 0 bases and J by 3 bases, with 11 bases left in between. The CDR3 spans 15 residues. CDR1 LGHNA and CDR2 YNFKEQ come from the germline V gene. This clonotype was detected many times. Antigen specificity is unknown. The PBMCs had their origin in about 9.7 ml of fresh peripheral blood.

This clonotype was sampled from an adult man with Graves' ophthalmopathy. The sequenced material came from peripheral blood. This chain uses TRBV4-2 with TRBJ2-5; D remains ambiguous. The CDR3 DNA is TGTGCCAGCAGCCAAGACGTAAGGGAAGAAGAGACCCAGTACTTC. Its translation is CASSQDVREEETQYF.